A selection of T cell receptor beta chains follows, all from one sample in a study of blood T cell repertoires in COVID-19. Method: immunoSEQ multiplex PCR; TCRdb's copy keeps in-frame clones and lacks some. Of roughly 200,000 clones listed, nearly 90% are singletons. Source material: peripheral blood. The receptors shown here come from a woman between 35 and 50 years old who had recovered from COVID-19. The CDR3 runs from the conserved cysteine through the conserved F or W. A D gene is named only where the DNA matches it firmly. The size entry is marked missing in some rows and otherwise reads once, few, many or a size class.

TGTGCCTGGAGTTCCCTGACTAGCGGGAGTGAGTACGAGCAGTACTTC | CAWSSLTSGSEYEQYF | TRBJ2-7 | TRBD2 | TRBV30 | . | 16
TGCGCCAGCAGCTTGGAAGCCCTATACGAGCAGTACTTC | CASSLEALYEQYF | TRBJ2-7 | . | TRBV5-1 | . | 13
TGTGCCAGTAGCACCCACAGGGGGCCCCAAGAGACCCAGTACTTC | CASSTHRGPQETQYF | TRBJ2-5 | TRBD1 | TRBV19 | . | 15
TGTGCCCCTGGGACTAGCGCAGATGAGCAGTTCTTC | CAPGTSADEQFF | TRBJ2-1 | TRBD2 | TRBV7-9 | . | 12
TGTGCCAGCTCCCCCGGAGCCGGAGGCTACAATGAGCAGTTCTTC | CASSPGAGGYNEQFF | TRBJ2-1 | . | TRBV18 | . | 15
TGTGCCTGGAGTGTACTTCTCCTCGGCACAGATACGCAGTATTTT | CAWSVLLLGTDTQYF | TRBJ2-3 | . | TRBV30 | . | 15
TGTGCCAGCAGTGAAGCGCGTCTGAACACTGAAGCTTTCTTT | CASSEARLNTEAFF | TRBJ1-1 | . | TRBV2 | . | 14
TGTGCCTGGACCGAGCCGGGACTTCGCACAGATACGCAGTATTTT | CAWTEPGLRTDTQYF | TRBJ2-3 | . | TRBV30 | . | 15
TGCAGCGCTCGTAGAGCTGGGGCGGCCTCTGGAAACACCATATATTTT | CSARRAGAASGNTIYF | TRBJ1-3 | . | TRBV29-1 | . | 16
TGCAGCGTTCAGGCAGGCCTCGGCTACACCTTC | CSVQAGLGYTF | TRBJ1-2 | . | TRBV29-1 | . | 11
TGCGCCAGCAGCCAAGATTATGGACTAGCGGGAGTGGTGGAGACCCAGTACTTC | CASSQDYGLAGVVETQYF | TRBJ2-5 | TRBD2 | TRBV4-1 | . | 18
TGTGCCTGGAGTCCGAAGGGACAGGGAGATCAGCCCCAGCATTTT | CAWSPKGQGDQPQHF | TRBJ1-5 | TRBD1 | TRBV30 | . | 15
TGTGCCAGCAGTCGGACAGGGGAAAGGACCCAGTACTTC | CASSRTGERTQYF | TRBJ2-5 | TRBD1 | TRBV27 | . | 13
TGTGCCAGCAGCTTAGGACTAGCGGGATTCTACGAGCAGTACTTC | CASSLGLAGFYEQYF | TRBJ2-7 | TRBD2 | TRBV7-2 | . | 15
TGCGCCAGCAGCTCGCAGGAATCGAACACCGGGGAGCTGTTTTTT | CASSSQESNTGELFF | TRBJ2-2 | . | TRBV5-1 | . | 15
TGTGCCAGCAGCGGGACAAGTCGGTCCTATGGCTACACCTTC | CASSGTSRSYGYTF | TRBJ1-2 | . | TRBV25-1 | . | 14
TGTGCCAGCGACAGGGAGAACTATGGCTACACCTTC | CASDRENYGYTF | TRBJ1-2 | TRBD1 | TRBV6-6 | . | 12
TGCAGTGCTCATCACACCTACGAGCAGTACTTC | CSAHHTYEQYF | TRBJ2-7 | . | TRBV20-1 | once | 11
TGTGCCAGCAGCCCCGGACAGTACAATGAGCAGTTCTTC | CASSPGQYNEQFF | TRBJ2-1 | . | TRBV3-1/TRBV3-2 | . | 13